This T cell receptor beta chain was obtained from a study of blood T cell repertoires in COVID-19. As for the study in general: From the United States, Italy and Spain came samples of acute and convalescent COVID-19. T cells, B-cell-depleted T cells, or PBMCs provided the cDNA or gDNA that served as material.

In the source study's methods: It was from reference gene primer amplification that nucleated cell counts were estimated. Assay used: immunoSEQ multiplex PCR; TCRdb lists only in-frame clones, some missing. The D gene and trimming were derived from the DNA, and the V and J assignments and clone size from that table. The sample has approximately 200,000 clones, roughly 80% seen once; the top ten hold over 9.5%. Germline V gene sequence: CDR1 KGHSH, CDR2 LQKENI. V was pared by 0 bases and J by 4 bases, with 10 bases of the junction left unmatched. This CDR3 has 17 residues. The J gene is TRBJ1-2, the V gene TRBV18; 8 nucleotides agree with TRBD1. The clonotype comes from a woman older than 75 with acute or convalescent COVID-19. Input material: peripheral blood. The CDR3 DNA is TGTGCCAGCTCACCACCGGTTGCAGGGGGCGAGCTCTATGGCTACACCTTC. Protein: CASSPPVAGGELYGYTF.